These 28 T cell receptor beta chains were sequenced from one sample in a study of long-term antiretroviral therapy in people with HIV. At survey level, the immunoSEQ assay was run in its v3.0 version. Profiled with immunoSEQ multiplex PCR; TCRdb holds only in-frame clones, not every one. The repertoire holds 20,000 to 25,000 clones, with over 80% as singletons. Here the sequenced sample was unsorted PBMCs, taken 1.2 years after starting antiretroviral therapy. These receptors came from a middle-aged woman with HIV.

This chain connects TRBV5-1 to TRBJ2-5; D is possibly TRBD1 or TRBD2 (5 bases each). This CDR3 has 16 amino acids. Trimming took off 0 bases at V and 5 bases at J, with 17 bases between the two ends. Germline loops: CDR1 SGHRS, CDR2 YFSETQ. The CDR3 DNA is TGCGCCAGCAGCTTGGCCGGGGCCGGTACCAGGGAGACCCAGTACTTC. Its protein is CASSLAGAGTRETQYF.

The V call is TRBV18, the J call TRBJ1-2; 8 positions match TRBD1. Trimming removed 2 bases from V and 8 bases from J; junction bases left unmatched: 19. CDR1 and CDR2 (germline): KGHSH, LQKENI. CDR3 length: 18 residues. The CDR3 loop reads CASSPTRLGQGATAGYTF. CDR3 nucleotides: TGTGCCAGCTCACCAACGAGGCTTGGGCAGGGGGCAACCGCCGGCTACACCTTC.

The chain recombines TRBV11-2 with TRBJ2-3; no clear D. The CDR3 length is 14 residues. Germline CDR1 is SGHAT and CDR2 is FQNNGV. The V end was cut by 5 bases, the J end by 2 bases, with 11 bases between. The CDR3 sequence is CASSALTFTDTQYF. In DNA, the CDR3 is TGTGCCAGCAGCGCTTTAACTTTCACAGATACGCAGTATTTT.

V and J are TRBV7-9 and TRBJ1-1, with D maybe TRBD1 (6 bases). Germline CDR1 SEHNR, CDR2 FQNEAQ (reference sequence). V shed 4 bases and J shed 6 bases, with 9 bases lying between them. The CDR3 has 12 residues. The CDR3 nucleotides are TGTGCCAGCAGCTCAGGGGTCGCTGAAGCTTTCTTT. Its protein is CASSSGVAEAFF.

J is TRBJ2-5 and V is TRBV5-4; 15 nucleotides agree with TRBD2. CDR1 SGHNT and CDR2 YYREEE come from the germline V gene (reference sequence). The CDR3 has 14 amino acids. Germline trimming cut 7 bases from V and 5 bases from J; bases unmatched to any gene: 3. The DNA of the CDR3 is TGTGCCAGCGGACTAGCGGGAGGGCTGGAGACCCAGTACTTC. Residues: CASGLAGGLETQYF.

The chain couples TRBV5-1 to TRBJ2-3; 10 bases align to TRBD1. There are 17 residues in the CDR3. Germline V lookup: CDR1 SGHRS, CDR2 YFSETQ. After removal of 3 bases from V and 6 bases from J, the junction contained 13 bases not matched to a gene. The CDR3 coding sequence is TGCGCCAGCAGCTGGGCTCGTGGGACAGGGGAATGGGATACGCAGTATTTT. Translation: CASSWARGTGEWDTQYF.

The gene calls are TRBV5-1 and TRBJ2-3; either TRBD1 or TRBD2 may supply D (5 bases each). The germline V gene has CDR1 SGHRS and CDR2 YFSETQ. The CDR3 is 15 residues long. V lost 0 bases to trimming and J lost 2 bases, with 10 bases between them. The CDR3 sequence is CASSLAGRTTDTQYF. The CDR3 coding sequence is TGCGCCAGCAGCTTGGCGGGACGGACCACAGATACGCAGTATTTT.

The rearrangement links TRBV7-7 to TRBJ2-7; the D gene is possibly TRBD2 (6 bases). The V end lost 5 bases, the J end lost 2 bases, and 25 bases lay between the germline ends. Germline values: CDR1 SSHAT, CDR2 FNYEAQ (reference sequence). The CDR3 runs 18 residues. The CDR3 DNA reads TGTGCCAGCAGCAAGCTATTGAGTGCGGCTAGCGAGACCTACGAGCAGTACTTC. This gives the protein CASSKLLSAASETYEQYF.

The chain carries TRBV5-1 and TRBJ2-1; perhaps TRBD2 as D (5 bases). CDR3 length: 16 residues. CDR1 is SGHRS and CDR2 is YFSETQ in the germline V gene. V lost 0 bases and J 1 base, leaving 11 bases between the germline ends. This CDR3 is CASSLEFRGSYNEQFF. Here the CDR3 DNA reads TGCGCCAGCAGCTTGGAATTCCGAGGGTCCTACAATGAGCAGTTCTTC. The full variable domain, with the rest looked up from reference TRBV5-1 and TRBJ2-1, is KAGVTQTPRYLIKTRGQQVTLSCSPISGHRSVSWYQQTPGQGLQFLFEYFSETQRNKGNFPGRFSGRQFSNSRSEMNVSTLELGDSALYLCASSLEFRGSYNEQFFGPGTRLTVL.

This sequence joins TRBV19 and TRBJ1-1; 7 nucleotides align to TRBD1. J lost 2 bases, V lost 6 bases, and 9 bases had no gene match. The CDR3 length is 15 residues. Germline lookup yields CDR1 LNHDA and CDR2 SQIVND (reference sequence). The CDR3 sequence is CASSLGGRSNTEAFF. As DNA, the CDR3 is TGTGCCAGTAGCCTAGGGGGCAGGTCCAACACTGAAGCTTTCTTT.

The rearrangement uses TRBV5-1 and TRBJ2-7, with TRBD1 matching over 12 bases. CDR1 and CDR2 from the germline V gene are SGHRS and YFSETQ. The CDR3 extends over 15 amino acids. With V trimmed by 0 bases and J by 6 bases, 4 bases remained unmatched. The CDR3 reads CASSLGGTGGFEQYF. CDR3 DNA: TGCGCCAGCAGCTTGGGGGGGACAGGGGGCTTCGAGCAGTACTTC.

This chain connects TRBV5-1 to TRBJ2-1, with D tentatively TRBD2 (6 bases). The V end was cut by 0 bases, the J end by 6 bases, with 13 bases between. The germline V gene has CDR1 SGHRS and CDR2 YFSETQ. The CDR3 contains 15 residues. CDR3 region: CASSLVSGVSNEQFF. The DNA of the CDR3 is TGCGCCAGCAGCTTGGTATCGGGAGTGTCCAATGAGCAGTTCTTC.

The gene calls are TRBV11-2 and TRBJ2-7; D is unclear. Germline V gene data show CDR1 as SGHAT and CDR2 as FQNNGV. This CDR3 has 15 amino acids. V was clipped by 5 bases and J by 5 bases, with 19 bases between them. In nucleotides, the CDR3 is TGTGCCAGCAGCCTGGTGGTAGCTGGTGGTCACGAGCAGTACTTC. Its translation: CASSLVVAGGHEQYF. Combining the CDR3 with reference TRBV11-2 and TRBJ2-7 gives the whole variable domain EAGVAQSPRYKIIEKRQSVAFWCNPISGHATLYWYQQILGQGPKLLIQFQNNGVVDDSQLPKDRFSAERLKGVDSTLKIQPAKLEDSAVYLCASSLVVAGGHEQYFGPGTRLTVT.

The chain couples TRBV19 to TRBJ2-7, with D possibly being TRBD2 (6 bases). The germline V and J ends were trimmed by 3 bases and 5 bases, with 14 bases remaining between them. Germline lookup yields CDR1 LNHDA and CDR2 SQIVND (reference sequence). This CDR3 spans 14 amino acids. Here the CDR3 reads CASSIREFLNEQYF. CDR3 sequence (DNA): TGTGCCAGTAGTATCCGGGAGTTTCTCAACGAGCAGTACTTC.

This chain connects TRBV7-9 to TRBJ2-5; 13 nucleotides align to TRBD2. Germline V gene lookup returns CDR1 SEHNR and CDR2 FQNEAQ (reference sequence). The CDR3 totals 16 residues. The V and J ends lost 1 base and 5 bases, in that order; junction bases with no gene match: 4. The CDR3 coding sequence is TGTGCCAGCAGCTTAGGGACTAGCGGGAGCGGGGAGACCCAGTACTTC. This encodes CASSLGTSGSGETQYF.

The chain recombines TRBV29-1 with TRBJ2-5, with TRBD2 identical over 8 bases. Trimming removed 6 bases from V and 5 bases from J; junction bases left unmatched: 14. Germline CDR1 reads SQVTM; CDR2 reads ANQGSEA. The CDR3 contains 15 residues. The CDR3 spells CSVGAPDSGTETQYF. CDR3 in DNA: TGCAGCGTGGGGGCCCCGGATAGCGGGACGGAGACCCAGTACTTC. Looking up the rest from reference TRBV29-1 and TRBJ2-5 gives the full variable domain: SAVISQKPSRDICQRGTSLTIQCQVDSQVTMMFWYRQQPGQSLTLIATANQGSEATYESGFVIDKFPISRPNLTFSTLTVSNMSPEDSSIYLCSVGAPDSGTETQYFGPGTRLLVL.

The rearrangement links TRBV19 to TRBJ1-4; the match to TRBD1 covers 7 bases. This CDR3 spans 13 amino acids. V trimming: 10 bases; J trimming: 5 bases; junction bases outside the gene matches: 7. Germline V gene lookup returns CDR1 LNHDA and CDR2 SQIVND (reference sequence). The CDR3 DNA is TGTGCCACCCAACAGGGGCGGAATGAAAAACTGTTTTTT. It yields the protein CATQQGRNEKLFF.

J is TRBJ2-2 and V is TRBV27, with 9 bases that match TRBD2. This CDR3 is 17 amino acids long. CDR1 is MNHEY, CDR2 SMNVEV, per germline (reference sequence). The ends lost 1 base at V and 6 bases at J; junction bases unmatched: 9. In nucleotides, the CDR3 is TGTGCCAGCAGTTTATGGCTAGCGGGACCGCTGTCCGGGGAGCTGTTTTTT. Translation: CASSLWLAGPLSGELFF.

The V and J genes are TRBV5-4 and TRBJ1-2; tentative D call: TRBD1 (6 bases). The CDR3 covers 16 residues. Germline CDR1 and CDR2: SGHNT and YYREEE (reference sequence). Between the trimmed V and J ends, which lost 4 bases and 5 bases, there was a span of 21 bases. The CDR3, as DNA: TGTGCCAGCAGCCCCGAGGCAGGGGTATTTCCTTATGGCTACACCTTC. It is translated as CASSPEAGVFPYGYTF.

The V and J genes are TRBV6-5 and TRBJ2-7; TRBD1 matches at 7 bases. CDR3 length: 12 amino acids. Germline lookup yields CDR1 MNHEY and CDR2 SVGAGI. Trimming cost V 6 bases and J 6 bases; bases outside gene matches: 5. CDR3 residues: CASSPGTVEQYF. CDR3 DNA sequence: TGTGCCAGCAGCCCCGGGACAGTCGAGCAGTACTTC.

The CDR3, as DNA: TGTGCCAGCTCACTCGACAGGGCGGGTGAGCAGTTCTTC. Translated, it gives CASSLDRAGEQFF. This chain connects TRBV18 to TRBJ2-1; TRBD1 matches 7 bases. The trim removed 4 bases at V and 9 bases at J, leaving 6 bases unmatched. Germline CDR1 reads KGHSH; CDR2 reads LQKENI. The CDR3 length is 13 residues.

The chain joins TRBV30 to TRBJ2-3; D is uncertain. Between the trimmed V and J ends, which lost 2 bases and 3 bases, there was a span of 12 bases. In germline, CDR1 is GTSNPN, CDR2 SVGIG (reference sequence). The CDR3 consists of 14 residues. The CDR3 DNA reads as TGTGCCTGGAGTAAAAAGGCAGAGACAGATACGCAGTATTTT. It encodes CAWSKKAETDTQYF.

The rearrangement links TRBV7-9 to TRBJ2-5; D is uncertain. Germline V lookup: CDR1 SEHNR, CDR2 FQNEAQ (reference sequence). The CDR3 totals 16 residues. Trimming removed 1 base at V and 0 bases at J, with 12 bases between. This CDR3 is CASSLGLTDYQETQYF. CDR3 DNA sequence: TGTGCCAGCAGCTTAGGTTTGACTGACTACCAAGAGACCCAGTACTTC.

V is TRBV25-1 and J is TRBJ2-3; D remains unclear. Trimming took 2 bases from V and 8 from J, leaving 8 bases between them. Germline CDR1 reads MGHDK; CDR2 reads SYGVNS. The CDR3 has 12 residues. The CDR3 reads CASSEQSGTQYF. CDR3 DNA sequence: TGTGCCAGCAGTGAACAATCCGGTACGCAGTATTTT.

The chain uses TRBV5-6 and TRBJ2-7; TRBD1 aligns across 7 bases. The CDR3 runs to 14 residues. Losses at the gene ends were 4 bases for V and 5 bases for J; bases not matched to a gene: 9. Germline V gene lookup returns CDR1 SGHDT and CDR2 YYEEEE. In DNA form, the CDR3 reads TGTGCCAGCAGCATTACCGGGACAGCCCACGAGCAGTACTTC. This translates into CASSITGTAHEQYF.

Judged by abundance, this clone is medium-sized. This chain's CDR3 is CASSIGARGYEQYF. CDR3 coding DNA: TGTGCCAGTAGTATAGGGGCCAGGGGCTACGAGCAGTACTTC. The chain combines TRBV19 with TRBJ2-7, with a tentative D call TRBD1 (6 bases). CDR3 length: 14 residues. Between the trimmed V and J ends, which lost 1 base and 3 bases, there was a span of 10 bases. CDR1 and CDR2 (germline): LNHDA, SQIVND (reference sequence).

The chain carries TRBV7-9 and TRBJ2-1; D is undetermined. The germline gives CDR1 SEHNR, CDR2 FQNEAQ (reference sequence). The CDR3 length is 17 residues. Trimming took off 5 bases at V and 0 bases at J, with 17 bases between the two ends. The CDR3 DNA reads TGTGCCAGCAGCCTACGACCCCTCAAAAGCTCCTACAATGAGCAGTTCTTC. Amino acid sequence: CASSLRPLKSSYNEQFF.

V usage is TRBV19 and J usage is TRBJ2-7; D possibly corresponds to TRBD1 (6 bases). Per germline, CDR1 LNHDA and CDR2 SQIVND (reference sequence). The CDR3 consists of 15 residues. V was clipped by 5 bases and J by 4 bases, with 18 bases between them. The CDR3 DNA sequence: TGTGCCAGTAGTCCTGCAGGGGCCGCCGGGTACGAGCAGTACTTC. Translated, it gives CASSPAGAAGYEQYF.